The sequence of this TCR beta chain was determined in a study of lymphopenia after photon versus proton radiotherapy. Assay used: immunoSEQ multiplex PCR; TCRdb lists only in-frame clones, some missing. The table lists roughly 65,000 clones, more than 75% of them singletons. The trim removed 1 base at V and 5 bases at J, leaving 8 bases unmatched. This CDR3 has 15 residues. The germline V gene has CDR1 SGHAT and CDR2 FQNNGV. General study findings and limits: A bigger post-nadir fall in TCR diversity correlated inversely with survival time in deceased patients.

As concerns this clone: The antigen is undetermined.

The specimen comprised peripheral blood, sampled from a patient treated with photon-based radiotherapy. The chain has TRBV11-2 and TRBJ2-7, with 7 bases fitting TRBD1. The source of this sequence is a woman between 70 and 85 years old with pancreatic cancer. The CDR3 sequence: CASSLALQGSHEQYF. In DNA, the CDR3 is TGTGCCAGCAGCTTAGCCCTACAGGGGTCCCACGAGCAGTACTTC.